This is a list of T cell receptor beta chains from one sample in a study of blood T cell repertoires in COVID-19. The assay was immunoSEQ multiplex PCR, and TCRdb's table has in-frame clones only and misses some. Seen here are around 260,000 clones, over 75% observed once, and the top ten hold 0.75% to 0.95%. Sequenced: peripheral blood. The receptors originated from a human donor with COVID-19, enrolled during active disease. The donor label of this sample is uncertain. The CDR3 runs from the conserved cysteine through the conserved F or W. A D gene is named only where the DNA matches it firmly. Size is stated for part of the rows, as once, few or many counts, or as a class when the clone is expanded.

j_call: TRBJ2-1; clone_size: NA; v_call: TRBV3-1/TRBV3-2; d_call: TRBD2; cdr3_nt: TGTGCCAGCAGCCAAGGGGCTAGCGGGGGGAATGAGCAGTTCTTC; cdr3_aa: CASSQGASGGNEQFF
j_call: TRBJ1-1; clone_size: NA; v_call: TRBV25-1; d_call: NA; cdr3_nt: TGTGCCAGCAGTGAACTGGGAGTAGCTTTCTTT; cdr3_aa: CASSELGVAFF
j_call: TRBJ2-1; clone_size: few; v_call: TRBV4-2; d_call: TRBD2; cdr3_nt: TGTGCCAGCAGCCAGGGCTCATCGGGACTAGCGGGAGGAAACAATGAGCAGTTCTTC; cdr3_aa: CASSQGSSGLAGGNNEQFF
j_call: TRBJ2-7; clone_size: NA; v_call: TRBV14; d_call: TRBD2; cdr3_nt: TGTGCCAGCAGCCAAGATCTGCTAGCGGGAGGGTCCTACGAGCAGTACTTC; cdr3_aa: CASSQDLLAGGSYEQYF
j_call: TRBJ2-5; clone_size: NA; v_call: TRBV5-1; d_call: TRBD1; cdr3_nt: TGCGCCAGCAGCTTGCCGGGACAGACGGAGACCCAGTACTTC; cdr3_aa: CASSLPGQTETQYF
j_call: TRBJ1-5; clone_size: few; v_call: TRBV4-1; d_call: TRBD1; cdr3_nt: TGCGCCAGCCGGGGACAGGAAAGAGGAGATCAGCCCCAGCATTTT; cdr3_aa: CASRGQERGDQPQHF
j_call: TRBJ2-1; clone_size: NA; v_call: TRBV5-4; d_call: TRBD2; cdr3_nt: TGTGCCAGCAGCCCCCCAGGGGCTAGCGGGACGACGAATGAGCAGTTCTTC; cdr3_aa: CASSPPGASGTTNEQFF
j_call: TRBJ2-1; clone_size: NA; v_call: TRBV5-1; d_call: NA; cdr3_nt: TGCGCCAGCAGCCTTCCGGGGAGCTACAATGAGCAGTTCTTC; cdr3_aa: CASSLPGSYNEQFF
j_call: TRBJ2-2; clone_size: few; v_call: TRBV5-1; d_call: TRBD1; cdr3_nt: TGCGCCAGTCGGGGTGGGGACAGAACCGGGGAGCTGTTTTTT; cdr3_aa: CASRGGDRTGELFF
j_call: TRBJ1-2; clone_size: few; v_call: TRBV30; d_call: TRBD1; cdr3_nt: TGTGCCTGGGATAACGGACAGGGAATGGAGGGCTACACCTTC; cdr3_aa: CAWDNGQGMEGYTF
j_call: TRBJ2-7; clone_size: NA; v_call: TRBV5-1; d_call: TRBD1; cdr3_nt: TGCGCCAGCAGCCCCTTGCAGGGGGCGGAATACGAGCAGTACTTC; cdr3_aa: CASSPLQGAEYEQYF
j_call: TRBJ1-6; clone_size: NA; v_call: TRBV27; d_call: NA; cdr3_nt: TGTGCCAGCAGTCGGGCGGGAGGTAATTCACCCCTCCACTTT; cdr3_aa: CASSRAGGNSPLHF
j_call: TRBJ2-3; clone_size: NA; v_call: TRBV9; d_call: TRBD2; cdr3_nt: TGTGCCAGCAGCGTAGTTTTAGCGGGAGGAGGAGATACGCAGTATTTT; cdr3_aa: CASSVVLAGGGDTQYF
j_call: TRBJ2-6; clone_size: NA; v_call: TRBV27; d_call: TRBD1; cdr3_nt: TGTGCCAGCAGCCGGAGACCGGGACAGGGAACCAACGTCCTGACTTTC; cdr3_aa: CASSRRPGQGTNVLTF
j_call: TRBJ2-3; clone_size: once; v_call: TRBV7-3; d_call: NA; cdr3_nt: TGTGCCAGCAGCTTACCTAACACAGATACGCAGTATTTT; cdr3_aa: CASSLPNTDTQYF
j_call: TRBJ2-7; clone_size: NA; v_call: TRBV5-5; d_call: NA; cdr3_nt: TGTGCCAGCAGCTTTGAACAGGGCCTCTCCTACGAGCAGTACTTC; cdr3_aa: CASSFEQGLSYEQYF
j_call: TRBJ2-2; clone_size: NA; v_call: TRBV19; d_call: NA; cdr3_nt: TGTGCCAGTAGATCTGGCACAGGTAGCACCGGGGAGCTGTTTTTT; cdr3_aa: CASRSGTGSTGELFF
j_call: TRBJ1-2; clone_size: NA; v_call: TRBV19; d_call: TRBD1; cdr3_nt: TGTGCCAGTAGTGCCGAGGGGGCGTATGGCTACACCTTC; cdr3_aa: CASSAEGAYGYTF
j_call: TRBJ2-7; clone_size: NA; v_call: TRBV18; d_call: NA; cdr3_nt: TGTGCCAGCTCGCCTTCGAGGGACGAGCAGTACTTC; cdr3_aa: CASSPSRDEQYF
j_call: TRBJ1-5; clone_size: NA; v_call: TRBV29-1; d_call: NA; cdr3_nt: TGCAGCGTCACCCTAACCCACAGAAGTCAGCCCCAGCATTTT; cdr3_aa: CSVTLTHRSQPQHF
j_call: TRBJ1-6; clone_size: NA; v_call: TRBV28; d_call: NA; cdr3_nt: TGTGCCAGCAGTTTTGTAGGCGGGGGTAATTCACCCCTCCACTTT; cdr3_aa: CASSFVGGGNSPLHF
j_call: TRBJ2-5; clone_size: few; v_call: TRBV29-1; d_call: NA; cdr3_nt: TGCAGCGTTGAAAAGAGTAACTCCCTCGTTCGGGAGACCCAGTACTTC; cdr3_aa: CSVEKSNSLVRETQYF
j_call: TRBJ2-2; clone_size: NA; v_call: TRBV7-6; d_call: TRBD1; cdr3_nt: TGTGCCACCCGCCCCGCGCCGGGACAGGGAGTCACCGGGGAGCTGTTTTTT; cdr3_aa: CATRPAPGQGVTGELFF
j_call: TRBJ2-2; clone_size: NA; v_call: TRBV7-2; d_call: TRBD2; cdr3_nt: TGTGCCAGCAGCCAGACTAGCGGACGCACCGGGGAGCTGTTTTTT; cdr3_aa: CASSQTSGRTGELFF
j_call: TRBJ2-1; clone_size: NA; v_call: TRBV12-2; d_call: NA; cdr3_nt: TGTGCAAGTCGCTTTAGCCCCTGGACTAGCGGCCCATACAATGAGCAGTTCTTC; cdr3_aa: CASRFSPWTSGPYNEQFF
j_call: TRBJ1-4; clone_size: NA; v_call: TRBV30; d_call: NA; cdr3_nt: TGTGCCTGGAGTTCTGTTCCCCCTGAAAAACTGTTTTTT; cdr3_aa: CAWSSVPPEKLFF
j_call: TRBJ2-1; clone_size: NA; v_call: TRBV30; d_call: TRBD2; cdr3_nt: TGTGCCTGGAGTGTACTAGCGGGAGTAGATGAGCAGTTCTTC; cdr3_aa: CAWSVLAGVDEQFF
j_call: TRBJ1-1; clone_size: NA; v_call: TRBV10-3; d_call: NA; cdr3_nt: TGTGCCATCAGTGATTTAGGCGGAGAGGCTGAAGCTTTCTTT; cdr3_aa: CAISDLGGEAEAFF
j_call: TRBJ1-1; clone_size: NA; v_call: TRBV2; d_call: NA; cdr3_nt: TGTGCCAGCAGCACACAGGGGAACACTGAAGCTTTCTTT; cdr3_aa: CASSTQGNTEAFF